A single sample is the source of the 18 T cell receptor beta chains below, sequenced in a study of OX40 agonist ivuxolimab in advanced cancers. Clones were read by immunoSEQ multiplex PCR, and TCRdb kept only the in-frame ones, dropping some. Seen here are almost 80,000 clones, approximately 84% observed once, and the top ten hold approximately 0.44%. The sequencing used CD4+ or CD8+ T cells sorted from blood, collected in a trial of the OX40 agonist ivuxolimab. Receptors were obtained from an adult with an advanced solid tumor such as melanoma, head and neck, liver or kidney cancer.

The chain combines TRBV28 with TRBJ2-5; D is unclear. Germline CDR1 MDHEN, CDR2 SYDVKM. The CDR3 length is 12 residues. Trimming left V 3 bases short and J 1 base short, with 3 bases between. CDR3 nucleotides: TGTGCCAGCAGTTTTGGCCAAGAGACCCAGTACTTC. Protein sequence: CASSFGQETQYF.

At least ten counts were recorded for this clone. CDR3 in amino acids: CASSSGVGNGEQYF. The CDR3 region has the DNA TGCGCCAGCAGCTCGGGCGTAGGGAATGGCGAGCAGTACTTC. The V call is TRBV5-1, the J call TRBJ2-7; no clear D. The germline V gene encodes CDR1 SGHRS and CDR2 YFSETQ. This CDR3 region has 14 residues. Trimming cost V 3 bases and J 6 bases, with 16 bases left between them.

The chain is built from TRBV15 and TRBJ2-1; TRBD1 matches 8 bases. J gave up 8 bases and V 3 bases, and 15 bases lay outside the gene matches. Germline assignment: CDR1 LNHNV and CDR2 YYDKDF (reference sequence). The CDR3 is 17 residues long. CDR3 in amino acids: CATSRGFRQGRRYEQFF. CDR3 sequence (DNA): TGTGCCACCAGCAGGGGATTTCGACAGGGGCGAAGGTATGAGCAGTTCTTC.

The rearrangement links TRBV30 to TRBJ1-1, with D unresolved. The CDR3 loop spans 12 amino acids. The germline V gene encodes CDR1 GTSNPN and CDR2 SVGIG (reference sequence). Between the trimmed V and J ends, which lost 2 bases and 0 bases, there was a span of 4 bases. In DNA, the CDR3 is TGTGCCTGGAGTAGGGTGAACACTGAAGCTTTCTTT. It encodes CAWSRVNTEAFF.

The V and J genes are TRBV2 and TRBJ2-5; TRBD2 agrees at 14 bases. The CDR3 consists of 16 residues. Germline CDR1 SNHLY, CDR2 FYNNEI. After removal of 3 bases from V and 2 bases from J, the junction contained 2 bases not matched to a gene. As DNA, the CDR3 is TGTGCCAGCAGTGAGGGACTAGCGGGGGCACAAGAGACCCAGTACTTC. It is translated as CASSEGLAGAQETQYF. Full variable domain (missing parts from reference TRBV2 and TRBJ2-5): EPEVTQTPSHQVTQMGQEVILRCVPISNHLYFYWYRQILGQKVEFLVSFYNNEISEKSEIFDDQFSVERPDGSNFTLKIRSTKLEDSAMYFCASSEGLAGAQETQYFGPGTRLLVL.

V is TRBV13 and J is TRBJ2-5; D uncertain. Germline V lookup: CDR1 PRHDT, CDR2 FYEKMQ (reference sequence). The CDR3 is 14 residues long. Trimming left V 0 bases short and J 2 bases short, with 7 bases between. CDR3 sequence reads: CASSLGVPQETQYF. In DNA form, the CDR3 reads TGTGCCAGCAGCTTAGGGGTACCACAAGAGACCCAGTACTTC.

This clone was observed once. The chain joins TRBV19 to TRBJ2-7; 8 nucleotides agree with TRBD1. After removal of 3 bases from V and 4 bases from J, the junction contained 5 bases not matched to a gene. Germline CDR1 LNHDA, CDR2 SQIVND (reference sequence). This CDR3 region has 14 residues. The CDR3 is CASSMAGGEYEQYF. Here the CDR3 DNA reads TGTGCCAGTAGTATGGCAGGGGGCGAGTACGAGCAGTACTTC.

The chain joins TRBV5-1 to TRBJ2-1; 8 bases fit TRBD1. The ends lost 0 bases at V and 5 bases at J; junction bases unmatched: 4. CDR3 length: 15 residues. CDR1 and CDR2 from the germline V gene are SGHRS and YFSETQ. CDR3 in amino acids: CASSLVRGQNNEQFF. The CDR3 region has the DNA TGCGCCAGCAGCTTGGTCAGGGGGCAAAACAATGAGCAGTTCTTC.

The V call is TRBV5-5, the J call TRBJ2-3; D call uncertain. Per the germline V gene, CDR1 is SGHKS and CDR2 is YYEKEE (reference sequence). The CDR3 loop spans 14 amino acids. The V and J ends lost 1 base and 4 bases respectively, with 10 bases between them. The CDR3 protein is CASSLWSGADTQYF. For the CDR3, the DNA is TGTGCCAGCAGCTTGTGGTCGGGCGCAGATACGCAGTATTTT.

Here the CDR3 reads CASSQGRGTTPHGYTF. The CDR3 DNA is TGCGCCAGCAGCCAAGGAAGGGGCACAACCCCTCATGGCTACACCTTC. The gene calls are TRBV4-1 and TRBJ1-2; tentatively, D is TRBD1 (5 bases). From germline, CDR1 is MGHRA and CDR2 YSYEKL. V gave up 1 base and J gave up 6 bases, with 18 bases separating them. The CDR3 covers 16 residues.

A few counts support this clone. For the CDR3, the DNA is TGTGCCAGCAGTTTAGGTTCGGGGAGAAACACCATATATTTT. This sequence encodes CASSLGSGRNTIYF. The chain couples TRBV28 to TRBJ1-3; D remains unclear. The CDR3 has 14 amino acids. Trimming cost V 2 bases and J 5 bases, with 10 bases left between them. CDR1 and CDR2 (germline): MDHEN, SYDVKM.

The CDR3, as DNA: TGCGCCAGCAGCCTGGAGACAGGGGCCTATGGCTACACCTTC. Translated, it gives CASSLETGAYGYTF. The chain is built from TRBV5-1 and TRBJ1-2, with 8 bases lining up with TRBD1. CDR1 is SGHRS and CDR2 is YFSETQ in the germline V gene. The V and J ends lost 4 bases and 4 bases, in that order; junction bases with no gene match: 6. The CDR3 has 14 residues.

The chain recombines TRBV6-5 with TRBJ2-1, with D unresolved. This CDR3 region has 14 residues. Germline loops: CDR1 MNHEY, CDR2 SVGAGI. V gave up 10 bases and J gave up 0 bases, with 13 bases separating them. The CDR3 loop reads CATHKTGSYNEQFF. CDR3 nucleotides: TGTGCCACCCATAAAACGGGCTCCTACAATGAGCAGTTCTTC.

The chain recombines TRBV6-5 with TRBJ2-5; D perhaps matches TRBD2 (6 bases). The closer fit of TRBJ2-7 to the DNA end suggests the J call may be wrong. Germline lookup yields CDR1 MNHEY and CDR2 SVGAGI. The length of the CDR3 is 12 residues. Here the CDR3 DNA reads TGTGCCAGTACCGGGAGACCCTACGAGCAGTACTTC. Translation: CASTGRPYEQYF.

This clone was counted once. The gene calls are TRBV7-3 and TRBJ1-1; D gene unclear. V lost 6 bases, J lost 0 bases, and 8 bases lay in between. The germline gives CDR1 SGHTA, CDR2 FQGTGA. This CDR3 spans 13 amino acids. The CDR3 sequence: CASRLTVNTEAFF. The CDR3 coding sequence is TGTGCCAGCAGACTGACGGTGAACACTGAAGCTTTCTTT.

The gene calls are TRBV10-3 and TRBJ1-2; no clear D gene. The CDR3 loop spans 13 amino acids. Trimming removed 3 bases at V and 5 bases at J, with 10 bases between. CDR1 and CDR2 (germline): ENHRY, SYGVKD. DNA of the CDR3: TGTGCCATCAGTGACAACAGAATTTATGGCTACACCTTC. Its translation is CAISDNRIYGYTF.

The chain combines TRBV19 with TRBJ2-2; the D gene could be TRBD1 or TRBD2 (5 bases each). This CDR3 comprises 14 residues. Trimming pared 9 bases from V and 2 bases from J, leaving 13 bases between. Germline V CDR1 and CDR2: LNHDA, SQIVND (reference sequence). The DNA for the CDR3 is TGTGCCAGCTCTTGGGGGATTAACACCGGGGAGCTGTTTTTT. Translation: CASSWGINTGELFF. The full variable domain, its missing parts supplied by reference TRBV19 and TRBJ2-2, is DGGITQSPKYLFRKEGQNVTLSCEQNLNHDAMYWYRQDPGQGLRLIYYSQIVNDFQKGDIAEGYSVSREKKESFPLTVTSAQKNPTAFYLCASSWGINTGELFFGEGSRLTVL.

V usage is TRBV5-1 and J usage is TRBJ2-5, with TRBD1 identical over 12 bases. The length of the CDR3 is 16 residues. J lost 5 bases, V lost 4 bases, and 9 bases had no gene match. The germline gives CDR1 SGHRS, CDR2 YFSETQ. The CDR3 reads CASSRGTGGAEETQYF. In nucleotides, the CDR3 is TGCGCCAGCAGCCGGGGGACAGGGGGCGCCGAGGAGACCCAGTACTTC.